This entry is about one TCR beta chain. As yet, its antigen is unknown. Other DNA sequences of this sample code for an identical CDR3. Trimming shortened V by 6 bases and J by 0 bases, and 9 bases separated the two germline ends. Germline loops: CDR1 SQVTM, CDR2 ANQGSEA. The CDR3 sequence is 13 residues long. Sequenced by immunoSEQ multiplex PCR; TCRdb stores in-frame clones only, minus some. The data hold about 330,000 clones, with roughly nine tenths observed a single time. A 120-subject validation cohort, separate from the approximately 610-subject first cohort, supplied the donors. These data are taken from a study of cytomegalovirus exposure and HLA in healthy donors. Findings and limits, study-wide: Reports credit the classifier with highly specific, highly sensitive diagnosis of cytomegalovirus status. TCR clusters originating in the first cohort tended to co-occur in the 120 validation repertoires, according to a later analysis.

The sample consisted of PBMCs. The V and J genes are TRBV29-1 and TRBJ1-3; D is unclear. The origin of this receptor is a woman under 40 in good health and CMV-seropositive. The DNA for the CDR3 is TGCAGCGTACTACTGAGCTCTGGAAACACCATATATTTT. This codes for CSVLLSSGNTIYF.